Listed below are T cell receptor beta chains from one sample, sequenced in a study of T cells in Graves' hyperthyroidism and ophthalmopathy. TCRdb fed the multiplex PCR reads into MiXCR, producing one record per CDR3 protein. In the table there are more than 350,000 distinct CDR3 sequences, around 15% of which are singletons. The sequencing input was blood. The receptors were sampled from a woman aged 60 to 75 with Graves' ophthalmopathy. Both conserved end residues are part of each CDR3. The D gene is left open where the match is weak. Expanded clones get a size class; other rows say once, few or many, or leave the size out.

J,D,V,size,CDR3,DNA
TRBJ1-5,NA,TRBV20-1,few,CSANPGINQPQHF,TGCAGTGCTAACCCAGGTATCAATCAGCCCCAGCATTTT
TRBJ2-6,NA,TRBV29-1,NA,CSVEQYSGANVLTF,TGCAGCGTTGAACAGTACTCTGGGGCCAACGTCCTGACTTTC
TRBJ2-1,TRBD2,TRBV6-1,few,CASSEETAGLAGYEQFF,TGTGCCAGCAGTGAAGAAACCGCGGGACTAGCGGGATATGAGCAGTTCTTC
TRBJ2-7,TRBD1,TRBV28,many,CASSPLPGQGYSYEQYF,TGTGCCAGCAGTCCACTACCCGGACAGGGCTACTCCTACGAGCAGTACTTC
TRBJ2-3,TRBD1,TRBV28,many,CASSLFSGTGILDMQYF,TGTGCCAGCAGTTTGTTTTCCGGGACAGGGATATTAGATATGCAGTATTTT
TRBJ2-7,NA,TRBV29-1,many,CSSLGGDTYEQYF,TGCAGCAGTCTCGGGGGAGATACCTACGAGCAGTACTTC
TRBJ1-4,NA,TRBV27,few,CASSLNPHEKLFF,TGTGCCAGCAGTCTTAATCCCCATGAAAAACTGTTTTTT
TRBJ2-7,NA,TRBV7-2,many,CASSRGGGREGHEQYF,TGTGCCAGCAGCAGGGGGGGCGGCAGGGAAGGGCACGAGCAGTACTTC
TRBJ1-6,NA,TRBV20-1,many,CSARAQSNSPLHF,TGCAGTGCTAGAGCACAATCCAATTCACCCCTCCACTTT
TRBJ2-7,NA,TRBV14,NA,CASSQGTYYEQYF,TGTGCCAGCAGCCAAGGGACGTACTACGAGCAGTACTTC
TRBJ2-7,TRBD2,TRBV6-1,few,CASSRLAGGTSYEQYF,TGTGCCAGCAGCCGACTAGCGGGAGGGACTTCCTACGAGCAGTACTTC
TRBJ2-5,NA,TRBV20-1,many,CSAEPTDTQYF,TGCAGTGCAGAGCCGACCGATACCCAGTACTTC
TRBJ2-7,TRBD2,TRBV2,many,CASTGTSGAYEQYF,TGTGCCAGCACAGGGACTAGCGGGGCCTACGAGCAGTACTTC
TRBJ1-3,TRBD1,TRBV10-3,NA,CAIATGGGNTVYF,TGTGCCATCGCGACAGGGGGTGGAAACACCGTATATTTT
TRBJ2-1,TRBD1,TRBV11-3,NA,CASSPGRDRGYNEQFF,TGTGCCAGCAGCCCGGGCCGGGACAGGGGGTACAATGAGCAGTTCTTC
TRBJ2-1,TRBD2,TRBV7-9,few,CASSRLASYNEQFF,TGTGCCAGCAGTAGACTAGCGTCTTACAATGAGCAGTTCTTC
TRBJ2-7,TRBD1,TRBV5-1,many,CASTQGALDEQYF,TGCGCCAGCACGCAGGGGGCTTTGGACGAGCAGTACTTC
TRBJ1-1,TRBD1,TRBV5-5,many,CASSPGQGEYTEAFF,TGTGCCAGCAGCCCCGGACAGGGGGAATACACTGAAGCTTTCTTT
TRBJ2-5,NA,TRBV3-1,many,CASSQGELVRQQETQYF,TGTGCCAGCAGCCAAGGGGAGTTAGTTAGACAGCAAGAGACCCAGTACTTC
TRBJ2-1,NA,TRBV12-3/TRBV12-4,many,CASNPGTHYNEQFF,TGTGCCAGCAATCCCGGGACGCACTACAATGAGCAGTTCTTC
TRBJ1-6,NA,TRBV2,few,CASKVQSGSPLHF,TGTGCCAGCAAAGTCCAGTCCGGATCACCCCTCCACTTT
TRBJ2-5,NA,TRBV7-2,many,CASSILSAQYF,TGTGCCAGCAGCATATTGTCGGCCCAGTACTTC
TRBJ1-1,NA,TRBV9,few,CASSVYPGSEAFF,TGTGCCAGCAGCGTCTACCCGGGAAGTGAAGCTTTCTTT
TRBJ2-7,NA,TRBV24-1,NA,CATRKEGESEQYF,TGTGCCACCAGGAAAGAGGGGGAGTCCGAGCAGTACTTC
TRBJ1-5,TRBD1,TRBV6-8,NA,CASRTGGAGNQPQHF,TGTGCCAGCAGGACAGGGGGCGCAGGCAATCAGCCCCAGCATTTT
TRBJ2-7,TRBD2,TRBV28,many,CASSSEGWLAGNYEQYF,TGTGCCAGCAGTTCCGAGGGGTGGCTAGCGGGAAACTACGAGCAGTACTTC